These 30 T cell receptor beta chains were sequenced from one sample in a study of Ad26.COV2.S vaccination and SARS-CoV-2 variants. Some clones are missing from TCRdb's copy, which holds only in-frame ones; the method was immunoSEQ multiplex PCR. The profile shows about half a million clones, about 89% of them singletons. Treatment given: around 19 received Ad26.COV2.S at low or high dose, single or two shots; several received placebo; per-sample allocation not given. Samples analyzed were those drawn on day 63 after the first vaccine or placebo injection. This specimen consisted of peripheral blood, obtained in a trial of Ad26.COV2.S vaccine versus placebo. All receptors derive from a person between 18 and 60 years old who received the Ad26.COV2.S COVID-19 vaccine or a placebo.

The chain uses TRBV6-5 and TRBJ2-1, with 7 bases fitting TRBD2. The CDR3 runs 15 residues. The V gene end was trimmed by 5 bases and the J gene end by 7 bases; junction bases not matched to a gene: 11. Germline CDR1 reads MNHEY; CDR2 reads SVGAGI. In DNA, the CDR3 is TGTGCCAGCAGTACCTCCGGGACTACTGGGAATGAGCAGTTCTTC. As protein: CASSTSGTTGNEQFF.

This clone occurred once. The rearrangement uses TRBV5-5 and TRBJ1-5; weak D call: TRBD1 (5 bases). This CDR3 spans 14 amino acids. Trimming pared 0 bases from V and 1 base from J, leaving 5 bases between. Germline-derived CDR1 and CDR2 are SGHKS and YYEKEE (reference sequence). CDR3 loop: CASSLAGSNQPQHF. The CDR3 bases are TGTGCCAGCAGCTTGGCAGGGAGCAATCAGCCCCAGCATTTT.

This rearrangement joins TRBV28 to TRBJ1-4; D is perhaps TRBD1 (5 bases). The CDR3 is 14 residues long. From germline, CDR1 is MDHEN and CDR2 SYDVKM. Between the trimmed V and J ends, which lost 6 bases and 4 bases, there was a span of 12 bases. This CDR3 reads CASSSGGRNEKLFF. The CDR3, as DNA: TGTGCCAGCAGCTCGGGGGGTCGTAATGAAAAACTGTTTTTT.

This clone was picked up one time. The chain carries TRBV19 and TRBJ2-3; 7 nucleotides agree with TRBD2. Germline lookup yields CDR1 LNHDA and CDR2 SQIVND (reference sequence). V shed 4 bases and J 1 base; nucleotides not matched to a gene: 11. There are 17 residues in the CDR3. CDR3 loop: CASSTLALAGRTDTQYF. CDR3 in DNA: TGTGCCAGTAGTACCCTTGCGTTAGCGGGCCGCACAGATACGCAGTATTTT.

The chain joins TRBV18 to TRBJ1-1, with TRBD1 matching over 10 bases. The germline gives CDR1 KGHSH, CDR2 LQKENI. V lost 3 bases, J lost 3 bases, and 13 bases stayed unmatched. There are 18 residues in the CDR3. The CDR3 region is CASSPKTGGLGMDTEAFF. The CDR3 region has the DNA TGTGCCAGCTCACCTAAGACAGGGGGCTTAGGAATGGACACTGAAGCTTTCTTT.

The chain has TRBV5-1 and TRBJ1-1, with 8 bases fitting TRBD1. CDR1 and CDR2 (germline): SGHRS, YFSETQ. Unmatched junction bases numbered 10, after V lost 4 bases and J lost 5 bases. This CDR3 is 15 amino acids long. The CDR3 DNA is TGCGCCAGCAGCCCCAAGACAGGGGCGATGACTGAAGCTTTCTTT. Its translation: CASSPKTGAMTEAFF.

The gene calls are TRBV7-8 and TRBJ2-5, with D possibly being TRBD2 (5 bases). CDR1 and CDR2 (germline): SGHVS, FQNEAQ. The CDR3 is 13 amino acids. Trimming stripped 5 bases from V and 5 bases from J, with 12 bases between. The CDR3 loop reads CASSRRMRETQYF. In DNA form, the CDR3 reads TGTGCCAGCAGCCGGAGGATGAGGGAGACCCAGTACTTC.

J is TRBJ2-1 and V is TRBV5-6, with D hard to call. Germline assignment: CDR1 SGHDT and CDR2 YYEEEE. V lost 1 base to trimming and J lost 7 bases, with 12 bases between them. The CDR3 extends over 14 amino acids. CDR3 bases: TGTGCCAGCAGCTTGTTGCGCCTGATGAATGAGCAGTTCTTC. As protein: CASSLLRLMNEQFF.

V is TRBV5-5 and J is TRBJ1-6; 8 positions match TRBD1. CDR3 size: 16 residues. The V segment lost 4 bases and the J segment 10 bases; nucleotides outside the gene matches: 13. The germline V gene has CDR1 SGHKS and CDR2 YYEKEE (reference sequence). CDR3 nucleotides: TGTGCCAGCAGCCGAACCTCAGGGGGCTCGGACTCACCCCTCCACTTT. Amino acid sequence: CASSRTSGGSDSPLHF.

A few counts support this clone. J is TRBJ2-7 and V is TRBV10-3; TRBD1 aligns across 7 bases. The germline CDR1 and CDR2 sequences are ENHRY and SYGVKD. CDR3 length: 14 residues. The ends lost 3 bases at V and 1 base at J; junction bases unmatched: 3. The CDR3 protein is CAISEGTASYEQYF. CDR3 DNA: TGTGCCATCAGTGAAGGGACAGCATCCTACGAGCAGTACTTC.

V and J are TRBV5-5 and TRBJ2-3; 10 bases align to TRBD2. The junction had 5 bases not matched to a gene; V was cut back by 4 bases and J by 0 bases. The CDR3 has 16 residues. Germline assignment: CDR1 SGHKS and CDR2 YYEKEE (reference sequence). DNA for the CDR3: TGTGCCAGCAGCGGGCCTAGCGGGGGTAGCACAGATACGCAGTATTTT. This gives the protein CASSGPSGGSTDTQYF.

The chain employs TRBV19 and TRBJ2-1, with TRBD2 identical over 11 bases. Germline V lookup: CDR1 LNHDA, CDR2 SQIVND (reference sequence). The length of the CDR3 is 16 residues. Germline trimming cut 4 bases from V and 6 bases from J; bases unmatched to any gene: 8. The CDR3 region is CASSNSGTSGPNEQFF. CDR3 nucleotides: TGTGCCAGTAGTAATTCTGGGACTAGCGGACCCAATGAGCAGTTCTTC.

CDR3: CASSLNGELFF. CDR3 DNA sequence: TGTGCCAGCAGTTTAAATGGGGAGCTGTTTTTT. The gene calls are TRBV28 and TRBJ2-2; D is ambiguous. V lost 2 bases to trimming and J lost 8 bases, with 3 bases between them. The length of the CDR3 is 11 residues. Germline V gene lookup returns CDR1 MDHEN and CDR2 SYDVKM.

The J gene is TRBJ2-5, the V gene TRBV5-4; tentative D call: TRBD1 (5 bases). V lost 4 bases, J lost 1 base, and 14 bases lay in between. The CDR3 runs 15 residues. Germline lookup yields CDR1 SGHNT and CDR2 YYREEE (reference sequence). DNA for the CDR3: TGTGCCAGCAGCGAATATAGGGGAATCCAAGAGACCCAGTACTTC. This gives the protein CASSEYRGIQETQYF.

The rearrangement links TRBV9 to TRBJ2-7; D is unresolved. The CDR3 sequence is 15 residues long. Trimming removed 0 bases at V and 1 base at J, with 11 bases between. Looked up from germline, CDR1 is SGDLS and CDR2 is YYNGEE. DNA for the CDR3: TGTGCCAGCAGCGTAGGAGCTGTGGGATCCTACGAGCAGTACTTC. This translates into CASSVGAVGSYEQYF.

This sequence joins TRBV19 and TRBJ2-5, with 9 nucleotides matching TRBD2. Germline CDR1 reads LNHDA; CDR2 reads SQIVND (reference sequence). V trimming: 6 bases; J trimming: 3 bases; junction bases outside the gene matches: 11. The CDR3 is 16 amino acids. CDR3: CASRSGASGEKETQYF. CDR3 nucleotide sequence: TGTGCCAGTAGGAGTGGGGCTAGCGGGGAGAAAGAGACCCAGTACTTC.

The chain uses TRBV5-4 and TRBJ2-1; 8 positions match TRBD2. Germline trimming cut 4 bases from V and 10 bases from J; bases unmatched to any gene: 4. The V gene's germline CDR1 is SGHNT and CDR2 YYREEE (reference sequence). This CDR3 is 12 amino acids long. In nucleotides, the CDR3 is TGTGCCAGCAGCAGCCGGGGGGGGGAGCAGTTCTTC. It specifies CASSSRGGEQFF.

The chain joins TRBV7-2 to TRBJ2-1; possibly TRBD2 for D (6 bases). V was pared by 5 bases and J by 11 bases, with 25 bases between. The germline V gene has CDR1 SGHTA and CDR2 FQGNSA. The CDR3 length is 16 residues. For the CDR3, the DNA is TGTGCCAGCAGCCCTCCTTGGGTAGCGGAGGGAGCCCAGCAGTTCTTC. Protein sequence: CASSPPWVAEGAQQFF.

The chain links TRBV28 to TRBJ2-6; 8 nucleotides align to TRBD2. V lost 4 bases, J lost 0 bases, and 8 bases stayed unmatched. This CDR3 is built from 18 residues. Germline CDR1 and CDR2: MDHEN and SYDVKM. In nucleotides, the CDR3 is TGTGCCAGCAGTTCACGACTAGCGTATAACTCTGGGGCCAACGTCCTGACTTTC. It translates to CASSSRLAYNSGANVLTF.

This clone was detected once. V is TRBV25-1 and J is TRBJ2-5, with a tentative D call TRBD1 (5 bases). This CDR3 is 16 amino acids long. Germline V gives CDR1 MGHDK, CDR2 SYGVNS. V was pared by 4 bases and J by 2 bases, with 17 bases between. In DNA form, the CDR3 reads TGTGCCAGCAGTGCAACTTGGCCAGGGTTACAAGAGACCCAGTACTTC. Residues: CASSATWPGLQETQYF.

The chain couples TRBV4-3 to TRBJ2-7; the D call may be TRBD1 or TRBD2 (5 bases each). The CDR3 runs 16 residues. The germline V and J ends were trimmed by 4 bases and 0 bases, with 16 bases remaining between them. In germline, CDR1 is LGHNA, CDR2 YSLEER. CDR3 in amino acids: CASSLYRDGGSYEQYF. As DNA, the CDR3 is TGCGCCAGCAGCCTATACCGGGACGGAGGCTCCTACGAGCAGTACTTC.

The chain has TRBV6-5 and TRBJ2-1; no clear D gene. The V end lost 4 bases, the J end lost 3 bases, and 13 bases lay between the germline ends. This CDR3 contains 15 residues. The germline V gene has CDR1 MNHEY and CDR2 SVGAGI. Here the CDR3 DNA reads TGTGCCAGCAGTTCATCGTTTTCCGGCTACAATGAGCAGTTCTTC. This sequence encodes CASSSSFSGYNEQFF.

The chain uses TRBV3-1 (or the pseudogene TRBV3-2) and TRBJ2-5; D is ambiguous. The CDR3 sequence is 15 residues long. Trimming took off 4 bases at V and 2 bases at J, with 14 bases between the two ends. The germline V gene encodes CDR1 LGHDT and CDR2 YNNKEL (reference sequence). CDR3 DNA: TGTGCCAGCAGCCCGACCCACCGTGTTCAAGAGACCCAGTACTTC. It translates to CASSPTHRVQETQYF.

This clone was seen only once. The chain is built from TRBV18 and TRBJ2-2, with D perhaps matching TRBD1 or TRBD2 (6 bases each). V was clipped by 3 bases and J by 4 bases, with 12 bases between them. The V gene's germline CDR1 is KGHSH and CDR2 LQKENI. The CDR3 totals 15 residues. The CDR3, as DNA: TGTGCCAGCTCACCGTCGGGGGCGCGCACCGGGGAGCTGTTTTTT. This codes for CASSPSGARTGELFF.

The CDR3 loop is CASSTTSASSYEQYF. The DNA for the CDR3 is TGTGCCAGCAGTACCACTAGCGCGTCCTCCTACGAGCAGTACTTC. J is TRBJ2-7 and V is TRBV28; 7 nucleotides match TRBD2. The CDR3 sequence is 15 residues long. Germline CDR1 and CDR2: MDHEN and SYDVKM. After removal of 5 bases from V and 0 bases from J, the junction contained 7 bases not matched to a gene. Full variable domain (outside the CDR3, taken from reference TRBV28 and TRBJ2-7): DVKVTQSSRYLVKRTGEKVFLECVQDMDHENMFWYRQDPGLGLRLIYFSYDVKMKEKGDIPEGYSVSREKKERFSLILESASTNQTSMYLCASSTTSASSYEQYFGPGTRLTVT.

The gene calls are TRBV5-1 and TRBJ2-2; either TRBD1 or TRBD2 may fit D (5 bases each). CDR1 and CDR2 (germline): SGHRS, YFSETQ. Trimming removed 5 bases at V and 4 bases at J, with 18 bases between. This CDR3 contains 16 residues. Written as DNA, the CDR3 is TGCGCCAGCAGTACCCCCGGCCTGAGGGGCACCGGGGAGCTGTTTTTT. Translated: CASSTPGLRGTGELFF.

V is TRBV19 and J is TRBJ2-3; tentatively, D is TRBD2 (7 bases). This CDR3 has 14 residues. V lost 10 bases to trimming and J lost 8 bases, with 22 bases between them. The germline CDR1 and CDR2 sequences are LNHDA and SQIVND (reference sequence). The CDR3 DNA sequence: TGTGCCACCACTACCGGGGGCTCGGGGGGTACGCAGTATTTT. Its translation is CATTTGGSGGTQYF.

V gene TRBV27 combines with J gene TRBJ1-5, with D perhaps matching TRBD1 (5 bases). Germline assignment: CDR1 MNHEY and CDR2 SMNVEV (reference sequence). The length of the CDR3 is 14 residues. The V end was cut by 6 bases, the J end by 2 bases, with 11 bases between. The CDR3 reads CASRDTGGNQPQHF. The DNA for the CDR3 is TGTGCCAGCAGGGACACAGGCGGCAATCAGCCCCAGCATTTT.

The chain employs TRBV15 and TRBJ2-7; D might be TRBD1 (5 bases). Trimming took 1 base from V and 3 from J, leaving 13 bases between them. CDR1 and CDR2 from the germline V gene are LNHNV and YYDKDF (reference sequence). The CDR3 covers 15 residues. The CDR3 region is CATSRVYRNDYEQYF. The DNA for the CDR3 is TGTGCCACCAGCAGAGTGTACAGGAACGACTACGAGCAGTACTTC.

The CDR3 reads CASSEEQEQFF. The CDR3 nucleotides are TGTGCCAGCAGTGAAGAGCAGGAGCAGTTCTTC. The V call is TRBV2, the J call TRBJ2-1; unclear D gene. Germline CDR1 reads SNHLY; CDR2 reads FYNNEI. V was shortened by 1 base and J by 10 bases, with 5 bases between the two germline ends. The CDR3 sequence is 11 residues long. Using reference TRBV2 and TRBJ2-1 for the parts outside the CDR3, the full variable domain is EPEVTQTPSHQVTQMGQEVILRCVPISNHLYFYWYRQILGQKVEFLVSFYNNEISEKSEIFDDQFSVERPDGSNFTLKIRSTKLEDSAMYFCASSEEQEQFFGPGTRLTVL.